The present entry profiles one T cell receptor (beta chain) with its context. This specimen belongs to a study of blood T cell repertoires in COVID-19. In the study overall: The study drew acute and convalescent COVID-19 samples from the United States, Italy and Spain. PBMCs, B-cell-depleted T cells, or T cells were the source of the cDNA or gDNA that made up the material.

This CDR3 is 15 amino acids long. CDR1 and CDR2 (germline): SGHDT, YYEEEE. The V gene end was trimmed by 3 bases and the J gene end by 0 bases; junction bases not matched to a gene: 4. Source study methods: Estimation of nucleated cell counts was performed using reference gene primer amplification. The method was immunoSEQ multiplex PCR; TCRdb's version includes in-frame clones alone and lacks a portion of them. The V and J calls and clone size were taken over from that table, and D and trimming were inferred from the DNA. The sample includes 80,000 to 90,000 clones, approximately 87% of them seen just once.

The rearrangement joins TRBV5-6 to TRBJ2-3, with TRBD1 identical over 7 bases. The receptor comes from a woman between 70 and 85 years old with acute or convalescent COVID-19. The sequenced material came from peripheral blood. The CDR3 protein is CASSSRQGSTDTQYF. The CDR3 region has the DNA TGTGCCAGCAGCTCCCGACAGGGTAGCACAGATACGCAGTATTTT. Supplemented by reference TRBV5-6 and TRBJ2-3, the full variable domain reads DAGVTQSPTHLIKTRGQQVTLRCSPKSGHDTVSWYQQALGQGPQFIFQYYEEEERQRGNFPDRFSGHQFPNYSSELNVNALLLGDSALYLCASSSRQGSTDTQYFGPGTRLTVL.